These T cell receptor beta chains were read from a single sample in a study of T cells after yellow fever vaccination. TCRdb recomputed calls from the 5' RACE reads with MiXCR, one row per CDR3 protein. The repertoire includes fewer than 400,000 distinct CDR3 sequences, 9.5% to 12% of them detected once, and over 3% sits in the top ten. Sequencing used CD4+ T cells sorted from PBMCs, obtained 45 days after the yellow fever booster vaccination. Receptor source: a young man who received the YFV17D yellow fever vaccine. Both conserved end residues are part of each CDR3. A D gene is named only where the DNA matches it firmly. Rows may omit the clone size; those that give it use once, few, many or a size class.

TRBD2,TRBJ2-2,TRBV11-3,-,CASSRWAGDANTGELFF,TGTGCCAGCAGCCGCTGGGCGGGGGATGCGAACACCGGGGAGCTGTTTTTT
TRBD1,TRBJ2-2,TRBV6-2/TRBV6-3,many,CASRRTGNTGELFF,TGTGCCAGCAGACGGACAGGGAACACCGGGGAGCTGTTTTTT
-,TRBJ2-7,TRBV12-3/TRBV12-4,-,CASSTLARWEQYF,TGTGCCAGCAGTACCTTGGCTCGCTGGGAGCAGTACTTC
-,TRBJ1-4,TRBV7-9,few,CASSLSQSSEKLFF,TGTGCCAGCAGCTTATCTCAGAGTAGTGAAAAACTGTTTTTT
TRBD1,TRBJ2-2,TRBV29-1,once,CSVDKGANTGELFF,TGCAGCGTTGATAAGGGGGCTAACACCGGGGAGCTGTTTTTT
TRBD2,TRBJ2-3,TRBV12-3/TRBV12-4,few,CASSRGVPPDTQYF,TGTGCCAGCAGCCGGGGGGTCCCCCCAGATACGCAGTATTTT
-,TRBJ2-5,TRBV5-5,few,CASSLIRQETQYF,TGTGCCAGCAGCTTGATCAGGCAAGAGACCCAGTACTTC
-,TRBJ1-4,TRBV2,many,CASRHNRAANEKLFF,TGTGCCAGCAGGCACAACAGGGCGGCTAATGAAAAACTGTTTTTT
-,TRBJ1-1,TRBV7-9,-,CASRAWGNTEAFF,TGTGCCAGCAGGGCCTGGGGGAACACTGAAGCTTTCTTT
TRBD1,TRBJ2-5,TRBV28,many,CASSNPWAGGTRETQYF,TGTGCCAGCAGTAATCCTTGGGCAGGGGGTACTAGAGAGACCCAGTACTTC
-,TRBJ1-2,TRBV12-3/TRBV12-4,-,CASTMTDRNHGYTF,TGTGCCAGCACTATGACCGACAGGAACCATGGCTACACCTTC
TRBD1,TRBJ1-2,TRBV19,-,CASSIGRGTVNYGYTF,TGTGCCAGTAGTATTGGGCGTGGGACAGTAAACTATGGCTACACCTTC
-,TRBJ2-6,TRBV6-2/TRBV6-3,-,CASTYSGANVLTF,TGTGCCAGCACCTACTCTGGGGCCAACGTCCTGACTTTC
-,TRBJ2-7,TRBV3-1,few,CASSQGQGVSSYEQYF,TGTGCCAGCAGCCAAGGCCAGGGCGTTAGCTCCTACGAGCAGTACTTC
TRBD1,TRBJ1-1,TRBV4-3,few,CASSQRLPTGGVHMNTEAFF,TGCGCCAGCAGCCAACGGTTACCGACAGGGGGCGTACATATGAACACTGAAGCTTTCTTT
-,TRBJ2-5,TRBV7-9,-,CASSWTNNQETQYF,TGTGCCAGCAGCTGGACCAATAACCAAGAGACCCAGTACTTC